A single sample is the source of the 21 T cell receptor beta chains below, sequenced in a study of blood T cell repertoires in COVID-19. Profiling relied on immunoSEQ multiplex PCR, and the TCRdb table lists in-frame clones only, not all of them. This table has about 35,000 clones, 77% appearing once. The sample was peripheral blood. The source of these receptors is a human donor in a cohort sampled during active COVID-19.

V and J are TRBV7-8 and TRBJ2-2, with 11 bases matching TRBD1. Germline loops: CDR1 SGHVS, CDR2 FQNEAQ. V was clipped by 5 bases and J by 7 bases; unmatched bases: 15. This CDR3 has 18 residues. CDR3: CASSQSPTGTGGLGELFF. CDR3 in DNA: TGTGCCAGCAGCCAGTCCCCCACCGGGACAGGGGGTCTCGGGGAGCTGTTTTTT.

The V gene is TRBV6-6, the J gene TRBJ1-6, with a tentative D call TRBD1 (5 bases). Germline V gene lookup returns CDR1 MNHNY and CDR2 SVGAGI (reference sequence). V was shortened by 2 bases and J by 8 bases, with 13 bases between the two germline ends. The CDR3 is 15 residues long. The CDR3 bases are TGTGCCAGCAGTTACAGGGGAAGCGTGGATTCACCCCTCCACTTT. As protein: CASSYRGSVDSPLHF.

The V and J genes are TRBV18 and TRBJ1-5, with 8 positions matching TRBD1. The junction had 5 bases not matched to a gene; V was cut back by 4 bases and J by 3 bases. From germline, CDR1 is KGHSH and CDR2 LQKENI. The CDR3 totals 15 residues. The DNA of the CDR3 is TGTGCCAGCTCACTGGGGACAGGTTACAATCAGCCCCAGCATTTT. Translated, it gives CASSLGTGYNQPQHF.

The CDR3 loop reads CASSEATGVRAFF. CDR3 in DNA: TGTGCCAGCAGTGAAGCGACAGGGGTTCGGGCTTTCTTT. The chain carries TRBV2 and TRBJ1-1, with 8 bases that match TRBD1. Trimming cost V 0 bases and J 11 bases; bases outside gene matches: 5. This CDR3 contains 13 residues. CDR1 is SNHLY and CDR2 is FYNNEI in the germline V gene.

The chain is built from TRBV28 and TRBJ2-2; possible D gene TRBD2, 6 bases. There are 16 residues in the CDR3. Trimming stripped 8 bases from V and 0 bases from J, with 16 bases between. CDR1 MDHEN and CDR2 SYDVKM come from the germline V gene. CDR3 nucleotides: TGTGCCAGCCAGTCTCTTGGGGGGACGAACACCGGGGAGCTGTTTTTT. It is translated as CASQSLGGTNTGELFF.

This chain links TRBV15 with TRBJ2-3; the D gene is possibly TRBD1 (6 bases). Looked up from germline, CDR1 is LNHNV and CDR2 is YYDKDF (reference sequence). V was clipped by 0 bases and J by 6 bases, with 13 bases between them. The CDR3 is 15 amino acids. The CDR3: CATSRDRGTRDTQYF. The CDR3 region has the DNA TGTGCCACCAGCAGAGATAGGGGGACCCGTGATACGCAGTATTTT. Looking up the rest from reference TRBV15 and TRBJ2-3 gives the full variable domain: DAMVIQNPRYQVTQFGKPVTLSCSQTLNHNVMYWYQQKSSQAPKLLFHYYDKDFNNEADTPDNFQSRRPNTSFCFLDIRSPGLGDTAMYLCATSRDRGTRDTQYFGPGTRLTVL.

This clone appeared once. The J gene is TRBJ1-2, the V gene TRBV10-3, with 9 bases lining up with TRBD1. In germline, CDR1 is ENHRY, CDR2 SYGVKD. The V segment lost 0 bases and the J segment 4 bases; nucleotides outside the gene matches: 3. This CDR3 is built from 15 residues. The CDR3 sequence: CAISESVQGAYGYTF. The CDR3 nucleotides are TGTGCCATCAGTGAGTCGGTACAGGGGGCCTATGGCTACACCTTC.

V and J are TRBV29-1 and TRBJ2-3; 8 nucleotides agree with TRBD2. The germline CDR1 and CDR2 sequences are SQVTM and ANQGSEA. The CDR3 totals 15 residues. V lost 7 bases to trimming and J lost 1 base; unmatched junction nucleotides: 10. CDR3 residues: CSARGSGVGTDTQYF. The DNA for the CDR3 is TGCAGCGCCCGGGGTAGCGGGGTGGGCACAGATACGCAGTATTTT.

The rearrangement joins TRBV6-2 or TRBV6-3 to TRBJ2-5, with 9 bases matching TRBD2. The germline CDR1 and CDR2 sequences are MNHEY and SVGEGT. After removal of 6 bases from V and 3 bases from J, the junction contained 5 bases not matched to a gene. The CDR3 is 14 residues long. CDR3 amino acids: CASSLREGKETQYF. The CDR3 DNA is TGTGCCAGCAGCTTGCGGGAGGGAAAAGAGACCCAGTACTTC.

This sequence joins TRBV18 and TRBJ2-1, with D possibly matching TRBD1 (6 bases). Germline CDR1 KGHSH, CDR2 LQKENI. V gave up 5 bases and J gave up 1 base, with 9 bases separating them. There are 14 residues in the CDR3. The CDR3 here is CASSNRVSYNEQFF. The CDR3 nucleotides read TGTGCCAGCTCAAACAGGGTATCCTACAATGAGCAGTTCTTC.

The chain recombines TRBV2 with TRBJ2-7, with 10 bases aligning to TRBD1. This CDR3 has 15 residues. Losses at the gene ends were 2 bases for V and 6 bases for J; bases not matched to a gene: 7. The germline V gene has CDR1 SNHLY and CDR2 FYNNEI. Written as DNA, the CDR3 is TGTGCCAGCAGTGAATCGGGGACAGGGGTCCTCGAGCAGTACTTC. Translation gives CASSESGTGVLEQYF.

The genes are TRBV7-9 and TRBJ2-7; 8 positions match TRBD2. The ends lost 1 base at V and 1 base at J; junction bases unmatched: 9. Per germline, CDR1 SEHNR and CDR2 FQNEAQ (reference sequence). The CDR3 consists of 17 residues. The CDR3 DNA sequence: TGTGCCAGCAGCTTAGTTAGGTCGGGCGGGAGGTCCTACGAGCAGTACTTC. It specifies CASSLVRSGGRSYEQYF.

Only one count was recorded for this clone. The gene calls are TRBV7-9 and TRBJ2-1; D may be TRBD1 (6 bases). V gave up 1 base and J gave up 10 bases, with 11 bases separating them. Germline V lookup: CDR1 SEHNR, CDR2 FQNEAQ (reference sequence). There are 13 residues in the CDR3. Here the CDR3 reads CASSLGGTPEQFF. CDR3 nucleotides: TGTGCCAGCAGCTTAGGGGGGACACCAGAGCAGTTCTTC.

There are a few counts of this clone. The chain carries TRBV10-3 and TRBJ1-5; D not certain. Germline CDR1 and CDR2: ENHRY and SYGVKD. CDR3 length equals 13 residues. Between the trimmed V and J ends, which lost 6 bases and 7 bases, there was a span of 13 bases. CDR3 sequence: CAISRGAGQPQHF. In DNA form, the CDR3 reads TGTGCCATCAGCCGGGGAGCCGGGCAGCCCCAGCATTTT.

The CDR3 here is CASRPLNGGGNEQFF. Here the CDR3 DNA reads TGTGCCAGCAGGCCCCTTAACGGGGGGGGGAATGAGCAGTTCTTC. The chain joins TRBV27 to TRBJ2-1; 8 nucleotides match TRBD2. The CDR3 loop spans 15 amino acids. Per the germline V gene, CDR1 is MNHEY and CDR2 is SMNVEV (reference sequence). Trimming took 6 bases from V and 7 from J; bases not matched to a gene: 11.

V usage is TRBV7-3 and J usage is TRBJ2-5; D call uncertain. The V and J ends lost 10 bases and 5 bases respectively, with 11 bases between them. Germline V gene data show CDR1 as SGHTA and CDR2 as FQGTGA. The CDR3 consists of 11 residues. The CDR3 DNA reads TGTGCCACTCGTCCTTATGAGACCCAGTACTTC. This sequence encodes CATRPYETQYF. The variable domain in full, completed from reference TRBV7-3 and TRBJ2-5, reads GAGVSQTPSNKVTEKGKYVELRCDPISGHTALYWYRQSLGQGPEFLIYFQGTGAADDSGLPNDRFFAVRPEGSVSTLKIQRTERGDSAVYLCATRPYETQYFGPGTRLLVL.

The chain has TRBV7-9 and TRBJ1-1; the D gene is possibly TRBD1 (5 bases). Germline CDR1 and CDR2: SEHNR and FQNEAQ (reference sequence). Trimming removed 1 base at V and 8 bases at J, with 14 bases between. This CDR3 contains 14 residues. The CDR3 sequence is CASSLESGRPEAFF. The CDR3 region has the DNA TGTGCCAGCAGCTTAGAGTCAGGGCGGCCAGAAGCTTTCTTT.

The chain links TRBV5-6 to TRBJ2-1; 14 positions match TRBD2. Germline V lookup: CDR1 SGHDT, CDR2 YYEEEE. The CDR3 is made up of 15 amino acids. Losses at the gene ends were 0 bases for V and 10 bases for J; bases not matched to a gene: 3. The DNA of the CDR3 is TGTGCCAGCAGCTTGGTCGGGACTAGCGGGAGCGAGCAGTTCTTC. Its translation: CASSLVGTSGSEQFF.

V and J are TRBV29-1 and TRBJ1-2, with D possibly TRBD1 on 6 matching bases. The CDR3 has 12 amino acids. CDR1 and CDR2 from the germline V gene are SQVTM and ANQGSEA. V was clipped by 5 bases and J by 4 bases, with 11 bases between them. The CDR3 loop reads CSVKTGIYGYTF. The DNA of the CDR3 is TGCAGCGTTAAGACAGGAATCTATGGCTACACCTTC.

This rearrangement joins TRBV7-9 to TRBJ1-1; no clear D gene. Trimming cost V 3 bases and J 1 base, with 3 bases left between them. Germline assignment: CDR1 SEHNR and CDR2 FQNEAQ (reference sequence). The CDR3 is 12 residues long. CDR3 in amino acids: CASSFGNTEAFF. CDR3 in DNA: TGTGCCAGCAGCTTCGGGAACACTGAAGCTTTCTTT.

In this sample, this clone turned up a few times. The chain uses TRBV6-5 and TRBJ2-7; D is possibly TRBD2 (5 bases). The germline gives CDR1 MNHEY, CDR2 SVGAGI. The CDR3 is 15 amino acids. The V end was cut by 2 bases, the J end by 0 bases, with 11 bases between. DNA for the CDR3: TGTGCCAGCAGTTACAGCTTAGCGCACTCCTACGAGCAGTACTTC. Protein: CASSYSLAHSYEQYF.